These 21 T cell receptor beta chains were all obtained from the same sample, sequenced in a study of PD-1 blockade in classical Hodgkin lymphoma. The assay was immunoSEQ multiplex PCR, and TCRdb's table has in-frame clones only and misses some. The sample consists of about 33,000 clones, roughly 76% of them appearing once. Documented time point: cycle 4 day 1 (C4D1), after five to seven weeks of nivolumab. All patients experienced relapse after autologous stem cell transplantation, and brentuximab vedotin exposure was variable. The specimen was peripheral blood mononuclear cells (PBMCs), collected before the fourth cycle of nivolumab. These receptor sequences come from a human donor with classical Hodgkin lymphoma.

The rearrangement joins TRBV11-3 to TRBJ2-5; perhaps TRBD2 as D (6 bases). Per germline, CDR1 SGHNT and CDR2 YENEEA. Deletions cut 5 bases from V and 1 base from J, with 14 bases between. The CDR3 spans 15 residues. Here the CDR3 reads CASSPGGVTQETQYF. The CDR3 coding sequence is TGTGCCAGCAGCCCCGGGGGAGTAACCCAAGAGACCCAGTACTTC.

This chain's CDR3 is CASSIDGSTEQFF. CDR3 nucleotide sequence: TGTGCCAGTAGTATTGATGGGTCAACTGAGCAGTTCTTC. The rearrangement joins TRBV19 to TRBJ2-1; D call uncertain. The CDR3 covers 13 residues. V was trimmed by 3 bases and J by 9 bases, leaving 12 bases between them. Germline lookup yields CDR1 LNHDA and CDR2 SQIVND (reference sequence). Filled out from reference TRBV19 and TRBJ2-1, the complete variable domain reads DGGITQSPKYLFRKEGQNVTLSCEQNLNHDAMYWYRQDPGQGLRLIYYSQIVNDFQKGDIAEGYSVSREKKESFPLTVTSAQKNPTAFYLCASSIDGSTEQFFGPGTRLTVL.

This chain uses TRBV5-1 with TRBJ1-4; D might be TRBD1 (5 bases). Trimming took 0 bases from V and 6 from J, leaving 9 bases between them. This CDR3 has 14 amino acids. Germline loops: CDR1 SGHRS, CDR2 YFSETQ. In DNA form, the CDR3 reads TGCGCCAGCAGCTTGGCCGTGGGGGATGAAAAACTGTTTTTT. Its translation is CASSLAVGDEKLFF.

Comments on this clone: The germline gene is not matched at one end of the junction; a read error may be the cause. The V call is TRBV4-3, the J call TRBJ2-4; D not resolved. CDR3 length equals 16 residues. Germline loops: CDR1 LGHNA, CDR2 YSLEER. The CDR3 protein is CASSQDWNLAKSIQYF. CDR3 DNA: TGCGCCAGCAGCCAAGATTGGAATTTAGCCAAAAGCATTCAGTACTTC.

This clone has just one count. The chain carries TRBV2 and TRBJ2-3; 7 positions agree with TRBD2. Germline values: CDR1 SNHLY, CDR2 FYNNEI. V was clipped by 5 bases and J by 2 bases; unmatched bases: 7. The CDR3 is made up of 15 amino acids. The CDR3 protein is CASSSSGTYTDTQYF. The CDR3 DNA sequence: TGTGCCAGCAGTTCTAGCGGAACTTACACAGATACGCAGTATTTT.

V gene TRBV30 combines with J gene TRBJ2-5; 12 bases map to TRBD2. CDR3 size: 18 residues. After removal of 3 bases from V and 1 base from J, the junction contained 12 bases not matched to a gene. The germline V gene has CDR1 GTSNPN and CDR2 SVGIG (reference sequence). This CDR3 reads CAWSAGITSGGTQETQYF. In DNA, the CDR3 is TGTGCCTGGAGCGCCGGGATAACTAGCGGGGGGACCCAAGAGACCCAGTACTTC.

The J gene is TRBJ2-1, the V gene TRBV7-2, with D maybe TRBD1 (6 bases). V dropped 3 bases and J dropped 0 bases, with 18 bases sitting between them. The CDR3 contains 18 residues. Per germline, CDR1 SGHTA and CDR2 FQGNSA. CDR3 in DNA: TGTGCCAGCAGCTTCTCCAAACACAGGGTAAGCTCCTACAATGAGCAGTTCTTC. It specifies CASSFSKHRVSSYNEQFF.

The chain uses TRBV4-1 and TRBJ2-5; TRBD2 is a possible D gene (5 bases). The CDR3 runs to 14 residues. Germline CDR1 MGHRA, CDR2 YSYEKL. Trimming shortened V by 2 bases and J by 0 bases, and 7 bases separated the two germline ends. CDR3 amino acids: CASSQTDYQETQYF. For the CDR3, the DNA is TGCGCCAGCAGCCAAACGGACTACCAAGAGACCCAGTACTTC.

The genes are TRBV9 and TRBJ1-5; no reliable D call. Germline-derived CDR1 and CDR2 are SGDLS and YYNGEE. The CDR3 sequence is 14 residues long. V was cut by 2 bases and J by 1 base, with 7 bases left in between. The CDR3 region is CASSVTESNQPQHF. CDR3 DNA sequence: TGTGCCAGCAGCGTCACGGAGAGCAATCAGCCCCAGCATTTT.

The V and J genes are TRBV7-9 and TRBJ2-1; 10 bases line up with TRBD1. Germline assignment: CDR1 SEHNR and CDR2 FQNEAQ (reference sequence). V trimming: 3 bases; J trimming: 5 bases; junction bases outside the gene matches: 4. The CDR3 covers 15 residues. CDR3 nucleotides: TGTGCCAGCAGCTTTGAAGGGACAGGGGACAATGAGCAGTTCTTC. Translated: CASSFEGTGDNEQFF.

The count of this clone is one. This chain joins TRBV7-9 and TRBJ1-1; possible D gene TRBD1, 5 bases. This CDR3 is 17 amino acids long. Trimming removed 1 base from V and 3 bases from J, with 18 bases in between. CDR1 and CDR2 from the germline V gene are SEHNR and FQNEAQ (reference sequence). CDR3 nucleotide sequence: TGTGCCAGCAGCTTAGGGGCAGGGAGACTCGAGGACACTGAAGCTTTCTTT. Protein product: CASSLGAGRLEDTEAFF.

CDR3 sequence reads: CATATSSYEQYF. CDR3 DNA sequence: TGTGCCACTGCGACAAGCTCCTACGAGCAGTACTTC. The chain couples TRBV19 to TRBJ2-7; no clear D gene. CDR1 and CDR2 from the germline V gene are LNHDA and SQIVND (reference sequence). The CDR3 runs 12 residues. V shed 10 bases and J shed 0 bases, with 10 bases lying between them.

The count of this clone is one. The genes are TRBV19 and TRBJ1-3; 7 positions match TRBD1. Germline V gives CDR1 LNHDA, CDR2 SQIVND (reference sequence). CDR3 length equals 14 residues. The V gene end was trimmed by 7 bases and the J gene end by 4 bases; junction bases not matched to a gene: 7. DNA for the CDR3: TGTGCCAGTACTAAGACAGGGAACGGAAACACCATATATTTT. Residues: CASTKTGNGNTIYF.

The genes are TRBV27 and TRBJ1-2; D possibly corresponds to TRBD1 (5 bases). Germline V gene data show CDR1 as MNHEY and CDR2 as SMNVEV (reference sequence). The CDR3 consists of 17 residues. V shed 9 bases and J shed 4 bases, with 27 bases lying between them. The CDR3 nucleotides read TGTGCCAGAGACATGAACCGGGACCTCAGGGCCGGCTATGGCTACACCTTC. Translation: CARDMNRDLRAGYGYTF.

V and J are TRBV5-6 and TRBJ2-5; perhaps D is TRBD1 or TRBD2 (6 bases each). Germline V gene data show CDR1 as SGHDT and CDR2 as YYEEEE. CDR3 size: 13 residues. V gave up 4 bases and J gave up 5 bases, with 12 bases separating them. In DNA, the CDR3 is TGTGCCAGCAGCCAGACGGGGGCCGAGACCCAGTACTTC. Amino acid sequence: CASSQTGAETQYF.

The J gene is TRBJ2-7, the V gene TRBV2, with unresolved D. Germline CDR1 is SNHLY and CDR2 is FYNNEI. The CDR3 sequence is 13 residues long. V lost 6 bases, J lost 2 bases, and 11 bases lay in between. The CDR3: CASRTGPTYEQYF. The DNA of the CDR3 is TGTGCCAGCAGAACCGGGCCCACCTACGAGCAGTACTTC. The complete variable domain, with remaining parts taken from reference TRBV2 and TRBJ2-7, reads EPEVTQTPSHQVTQMGQEVILRCVPISNHLYFYWYRQILGQKVEFLVSFYNNEISEKSEIFDDQFSVERPDGSNFTLKIRSTKLEDSAMYFCASRTGPTYEQYFGPGTRLTVT.

The chain links TRBV30 to TRBJ1-6; D is uncertain. Germline V CDR1 and CDR2: GTSNPN, SVGIG (reference sequence). The CDR3 covers 13 residues. V lost 2 bases, J lost 9 bases, and 11 bases lay in between. The DNA for the CDR3 is TGTGCCTGGAGTCCGTTGGGCCTTTCACCCCTCCACTTT. It translates to CAWSPLGLSPLHF.

The genes are TRBV12-5 and TRBJ1-1, with a weak D call TRBD1 (5 bases). The CDR3 length is 14 residues. The germline V gene encodes CDR1 LGHNT and CDR2 FRNRAP. The V and J ends lost 4 bases and 6 bases respectively, with 15 bases between them. The CDR3, as DNA: TGTGCTAGTGGTTCCTCTACGACAGCTTCTGAAGCTTTCTTT. It codes for CASGSSTTASEAFF.

CDR3 DNA: TGTGCCAGCTCACCACCGGCCAACGAGCAGTACTTC. Protein: CASSPPANEQYF. V is TRBV18 and J is TRBJ2-7; D gene ambiguous. V dropped 0 bases and J dropped 5 bases, with 5 bases sitting between them. CDR1 and CDR2 (germline): KGHSH, LQKENI. The CDR3 sequence is 12 residues long.

This clone rates as medium-sized (0.01 to 0.1%). The chain employs TRBV4-1 and TRBJ2-5, with unresolved D. The V end lost 1 base, the J end lost 3 bases, and 6 bases lay between the germline ends. CDR3 length: 13 residues. CDR1 and CDR2 from the germline V gene are MGHRA and YSYEKL. In DNA form, the CDR3 reads TGCGCCAGCAGCCAAGCCGGTGAAGAGACCCAGTACTTC. Its translation is CASSQAGEETQYF.

The chain has TRBV27 and TRBJ1-1; no firm D call. This CDR3 has 13 amino acids. The V end was cut by 7 bases, the J end by 3 bases, with 12 bases between. Germline V gene sequence: CDR1 MNHEY, CDR2 SMNVEV (reference sequence). This CDR3 reads CASKKVWDTEAFF. As DNA, the CDR3 is TGTGCCAGCAAAAAGGTCTGGGACACTGAAGCTTTCTTT.